These T cell receptor beta chains were read from a single sample in a study of T cell changes during pregnancy in multiple sclerosis. Libraries were prepared by immunoSEQ multiplex PCR; TCRdb keeps only in-frame clonotypes and omits some of them. The data contain just under 65,000 clones, about nine tenths of them singletons. This specimen consisted of peripheral blood, obtained in the third trimester of pregnancy. The receptors shown here come from a female donor in good health, enrolled as a control in a pregnancy study. CDR3s include the opening cysteine and the closing phenylalanine or tryptophan. D genes are given only for firm matches. Clone size is stated in some rows and not others, as once, few, many or a class when expanded.

D gene: -; V gene: TRBV2; J gene: TRBJ2-7; clone size: once; CDR3 protein: CASRQGIVYEQYF; CDR3 DNA: TGTGCCAGCAGACAGGGAATCGTCTACGAGCAGTACTTC
D gene: TRBD2; V gene: TRBV11-2; J gene: TRBJ2-3; clone size: -; CDR3 protein: CASSLPGRPDTQYF; CDR3 DNA: TGTGCCAGCAGCTTACCCGGGAGGCCCGATACGCAGTATTTT
D gene: -; V gene: TRBV7-6; J gene: TRBJ2-2; clone size: -; CDR3 protein: CASSSVNTGELFF; CDR3 DNA: TGTGCCAGCAGCTCCGTGAACACCGGGGAGCTGTTTTTT
D gene: TRBD2; V gene: TRBV5-4; J gene: TRBJ2-5; clone size: -; CDR3 protein: CASSAIAGAGETQYF; CDR3 DNA: TGTGCCAGCAGCGCAATAGCGGGGGCCGGGGAGACCCAGTACTTC
D gene: TRBD1; V gene: TRBV5-4; J gene: TRBJ1-2; clone size: -; CDR3 protein: CAYWDRGSLGYTF; CDR3 DNA: TGTGCCTATTGGGACAGGGGCTCCCTGGGCTACACCTTC
D gene: -; V gene: TRBV11-3; J gene: TRBJ2-5; clone size: once; CDR3 protein: CASSLTTGVLGETQYF; CDR3 DNA: TGTGCCAGCAGCTTAACGACGGGAGTTCTGGGAGAGACCCAGTACTTC
D gene: -; V gene: TRBV28; J gene: TRBJ2-7; clone size: once; CDR3 protein: CASRLSGQGYEQYF; CDR3 DNA: TGTGCCAGCAGGCTATCGGGACAAGGTTACGAGCAGTACTTC
D gene: TRBD2; V gene: TRBV27; J gene: TRBJ2-7; clone size: -; CDR3 protein: CASSLGGGPYEQYF; CDR3 DNA: TGTGCCAGCAGTTTAGGCGGGGGTCCCTACGAGCAGTACTTC
D gene: -; V gene: TRBV7-2; J gene: TRBJ1-1; clone size: -; CDR3 protein: CASSPNSGTEAFF; CDR3 DNA: TGTGCCAGCAGCCCCAATTCGGGCACTGAAGCTTTCTTT
D gene: -; V gene: TRBV5-8; J gene: TRBJ1-2; clone size: -; CDR3 protein: CASSLGGAGPIYGYTF; CDR3 DNA: TGTGCCAGCAGCTTGGGGGGCGCGGGACCGATCTATGGCTACACCTTC
D gene: TRBD1; V gene: TRBV19; J gene: TRBJ1-1; clone size: -; CDR3 protein: CASRTGGAVNTEAFF; CDR3 DNA: TGTGCCAGTAGGACAGGGGGCGCGGTGAACACTGAAGCTTTCTTT
D gene: -; V gene: TRBV27; J gene: TRBJ2-1; clone size: -; CDR3 protein: CASYTAGFNEQFF; CDR3 DNA: TGTGCCAGCTACACCGCGGGCTTCAATGAGCAGTTCTTC
D gene: TRBD1; V gene: TRBV19; J gene: TRBJ1-2; clone size: -; CDR3 protein: CASSIGYRGNSGYTF; CDR3 DNA: TGTGCCAGTAGTATAGGATACAGGGGGAACTCTGGCTACACCTTC
D gene: -; V gene: TRBV7-9; J gene: TRBJ1-1; clone size: -; CDR3 protein: CASSQLGGGTVTEAFF; CDR3 DNA: TGTGCCAGCAGCCAATTAGGGGGGGGAACGGTCACTGAAGCTTTCTTT
D gene: -; V gene: TRBV2; J gene: TRBJ1-1; clone size: -; CDR3 protein: CASGARTEAFF; CDR3 DNA: TGTGCCAGCGGGGCGAGGACTGAAGCTTTCTTT
D gene: TRBD1; V gene: TRBV5-6; J gene: TRBJ1-1; clone size: -; CDR3 protein: CASSLYRGRGNTEAFF; CDR3 DNA: TGTGCCAGCAGCTTGTACAGGGGGCGGGGAAACACTGAAGCTTTCTTT
D gene: -; V gene: TRBV25-1; J gene: TRBJ2-2; clone size: -; CDR3 protein: CASSGNTGELFF; CDR3 DNA: TGTGCCAGTAGCGGAAACACCGGGGAGCTGTTTTTT
D gene: -; V gene: TRBV5-6; J gene: TRBJ1-5; clone size: once; CDR3 protein: CASSFAGGNQPQHF; CDR3 DNA: TGTGCCAGCAGCTTCGCGGGTGGCAATCAGCCCCAGCATTTT
D gene: TRBD2; V gene: TRBV10-2; J gene: TRBJ2-3; clone size: -; CDR3 protein: CASTSASGGADTQYF; CDR3 DNA: TGCGCCAGCACCTCGGCTAGCGGGGGGGCAGATACGCAGTATTTT
D gene: -; V gene: TRBV6-5; J gene: TRBJ2-2; clone size: -; CDR3 protein: CASSGQITGELFF; CDR3 DNA: TGTGCCAGCAGTGGACAGATCACCGGGGAGCTGTTTTTT
D gene: TRBD1; V gene: TRBV6-6; J gene: TRBJ1-1; clone size: few; CDR3 protein: CASSKEGQGNTEAFF; CDR3 DNA: TGTGCCAGCAGTAAAGAGGGACAGGGGAACACTGAAGCTTTCTTT
D gene: TRBD1; V gene: TRBV28; J gene: TRBJ1-2; clone size: once; CDR3 protein: CASSGDRGRGYTF; CDR3 DNA: TGTGCCAGCAGTGGGGACAGGGGAAGAGGCTACACCTTC
D gene: -; V gene: TRBV5-1; J gene: TRBJ2-1; clone size: -; CDR3 protein: CASSFRDANEQFF; CDR3 DNA: TGCGCCAGCAGCTTCAGGGATGCCAATGAGCAGTTCTTC
D gene: TRBD1; V gene: TRBV25-1; J gene: TRBJ2-3; clone size: -; CDR3 protein: CASSGRTGGDTQYF; CDR3 DNA: TGTGCCAGCAGTGGGCGGACAGGCGGAGATACGCAGTATTTT
D gene: TRBD2; V gene: TRBV9; J gene: TRBJ2-7; clone size: -; CDR3 protein: CASSPRLAGANSYEQYF; CDR3 DNA: TGTGCCAGCAGCCCAAGACTAGCGGGGGCCAACTCCTACGAGCAGTACTTC
D gene: TRBD1; V gene: TRBV6-5; J gene: TRBJ1-2; clone size: -; CDR3 protein: CASSSLQGGNYGYTF; CDR3 DNA: TGTGCCAGCAGTTCACTCCAGGGGGGTAACTATGGCTACACCTTC
D gene: -; V gene: TRBV28; J gene: TRBJ1-5; clone size: -; CDR3 protein: CASSPLWRGPQHF; CDR3 DNA: TGTGCCAGCAGTCCTCTATGGCGGGGGCCCCAGCATTTT
D gene: -; V gene: TRBV11-2; J gene: TRBJ2-3; clone size: -; CDR3 protein: CASSRGAPRQADTQYF; CDR3 DNA: TGTGCCAGCAGCCGCGGGGCTCCCCGTCAGGCAGATACGCAGTATTTT
D gene: -; V gene: TRBV9; J gene: TRBJ2-3; clone size: -; CDR3 protein: CASSVGGDFTDTQYF; CDR3 DNA: TGTGCCAGCAGCGTAGGTGGAGACTTCACAGATACGCAGTATTTT
D gene: TRBD1; V gene: TRBV7-9; J gene: TRBJ2-5; clone size: -; CDR3 protein: CASSLTGGETQYF; CDR3 DNA: TGTGCCAGCAGCCTTACAGGGGGTGAGACCCAGTACTTC
D gene: TRBD2; V gene: TRBV6-5; J gene: TRBJ2-7; clone size: -; CDR3 protein: CASGTSGGRLYF; CDR3 DNA: TGTGCCAGCGGGACTAGCGGGGGGCGATTGTACTTC
D gene: TRBD1; V gene: TRBV5-1; J gene: TRBJ2-2; clone size: -; CDR3 protein: CASRGSKWTGGNTGELFF; CDR3 DNA: TGCGCCAGCAGGGGGAGTAAGTGGACAGGGGGCAACACCGGGGAGCTGTTTTTT
D gene: TRBD1; V gene: TRBV30; J gene: TRBJ1-1; clone size: -; CDR3 protein: CAWSHLGGTGVFF; CDR3 DNA: TGTGCCTGGAGCCACCTAGGGGGGACAGGGGTTTTCTTT
D gene: -; V gene: TRBV21-1; J gene: TRBJ2-2; clone size: -; CDR3 protein: CASSPLSRDTYTGELFF; CDR3 DNA: TGTGCCAGCAGCCCCCTCAGTCGGGACACTTACACCGGGGAGCTGTTTTTT
D gene: TRBD1; V gene: TRBV6-6; J gene: TRBJ2-7; clone size: -; CDR3 protein: CASSQNRGSYEQYF; CDR3 DNA: TGTGCCAGCAGTCAGAACAGGGGGTCCTACGAGCAGTACTTC
D gene: TRBD2; V gene: TRBV7-8; J gene: TRBJ2-3; clone size: -; CDR3 protein: CASSLAWMAGGTDTQYF; CDR3 DNA: TGTGCCAGCAGCTTAGCGTGGATGGCGGGGGGCACAGATACGCAGTATTTT
D gene: TRBD1; V gene: TRBV6-1; J gene: TRBJ1-2; clone size: -; CDR3 protein: CASSTGQGFLYGYTF; CDR3 DNA: TGTGCCAGCAGTACCGGACAGGGATTTCTGTATGGCTACACCTTC
D gene: TRBD1; V gene: TRBV19; J gene: TRBJ2-3; clone size: once; CDR3 protein: CASSFDREKTDTQYF; CDR3 DNA: TGTGCCAGTAGTTTCGACAGGGAAAAGACAGATACGCAGTATTTT
D gene: -; V gene: TRBV5-1; J gene: TRBJ2-7; clone size: -; CDR3 protein: CASKKGGSYEQYF; CDR3 DNA: TGCGCCAGCAAGAAGGGAGGCTCCTACGAGCAGTACTTC
D gene: -; V gene: TRBV15; J gene: TRBJ1-5; clone size: -; CDR3 protein: CATSRGQSNQPQHF; CDR3 DNA: TGTGCCACCAGCCGTGGGCAAAGCAATCAGCCCCAGCATTTT
D gene: -; V gene: TRBV6-1; J gene: TRBJ1-6; clone size: -; CDR3 protein: CASRTQGALHF; CDR3 DNA: TGTGCCAGCAGGACACAGGGAGCCCTCCACTTT
D gene: TRBD2; V gene: TRBV28; J gene: TRBJ2-7; clone size: -; CDR3 protein: CASSSWWQTSGSSYEQYF; CDR3 DNA: TGTGCCAGCAGTTCTTGGTGGCAAACTAGCGGGAGTTCCTACGAGCAGTACTTC
D gene: TRBD1; V gene: TRBV10-3; J gene: TRBJ2-6; clone size: -; CDR3 protein: CAIGTTGGDGANVLTF; CDR3 DNA: TGTGCCATCGGGACGACAGGGGGCGATGGGGCCAACGTCCTGACTTTC
D gene: TRBD2; V gene: TRBV10-3; J gene: TRBJ2-1; clone size: -; CDR3 protein: CAISESAGGHRSSYNEQFF; CDR3 DNA: TGTGCCATCAGTGAGTCGGCGGGGGGCCACCGAAGCTCCTACAATGAGCAGTTCTTC
D gene: TRBD2; V gene: TRBV27; J gene: TRBJ2-7; clone size: -; CDR3 protein: CASGRGVYEQYF; CDR3 DNA: TGTGCCAGCGGTCGGGGGGTCTACGAGCAGTACTTC
D gene: -; V gene: TRBV5-1; J gene: TRBJ1-5; clone size: -; CDR3 protein: CASSQSPGNQPQHF; CDR3 DNA: TGCGCCAGCAGCCAATCGCCGGGAAATCAGCCCCAGCATTTT
D gene: -; V gene: TRBV7-6; J gene: TRBJ2-3; clone size: -; CDR3 protein: CASSSLTDTQYF; CDR3 DNA: TGTGCCAGCAGCTCCCTCACAGATACGCAGTATTTT
D gene: -; V gene: TRBV29-1; J gene: TRBJ2-2; clone size: few; CDR3 protein: CSVSVGGTGELFF; CDR3 DNA: TGCAGCGTTAGCGTAGGGGGCACCGGGGAGCTGTTTTTT
D gene: -; V gene: TRBV5-6; J gene: TRBJ2-7; clone size: -; CDR3 protein: CASSPPLSAYEQYF; CDR3 DNA: TGTGCCAGCAGCCCTCCCTTGTCGGCCTACGAGCAGTACTTC
D gene: TRBD1; V gene: TRBV25-1; J gene: TRBJ2-2; clone size: -; CDR3 protein: CASSETGGPGELFF; CDR3 DNA: TGTGCCAGCAGTGAGACAGGGGGGCCCGGCGAGCTGTTTTTT
D gene: TRBD1; V gene: TRBV27; J gene: TRBJ1-2; clone size: -; CDR3 protein: CASSLRAGGRNYGYTF; CDR3 DNA: TGTGCCAGCAGTTTAAGGGCAGGGGGCAGGAACTATGGCTACACCTTC
D gene: TRBD1; V gene: TRBV7-8; J gene: TRBJ2-7; clone size: -; CDR3 protein: CASSLYRGYEQYF; CDR3 DNA: TGTGCCAGCAGCTTATACAGGGGCTACGAGCAGTACTTC